This section outlines one T cell receptor beta chain sequence together with its context. The antigen is not known. The record originates from a study of tissue T cells after allogeneic stem cell transplantation. Broader study findings: Alloreactivity or antigen specificity of tissue TCRs was not determined; some clones might be host cells. Motif-based clustering found tissue-specific repertoire signatures shared across patients, though few clones were shared. TCR repertoires tracked anatomic similarity, regardless of disease or transplant status.

There are 14 residues in the CDR3. The V and J ends lost 4 bases and 5 bases respectively, with 15 bases between them. Germline V CDR1 and CDR2: SGDLS, YYNGEE. Retrospectively chosen non-transplant comparators had other cancers and at least five gastrointestinal samples, without known gastrointestinal disease. Assay: immunoSEQ multiplex PCR; the TCRdb copy retains only in-frame clones and omits some. This table holds some 9,800 clones, 65% found once. The chain uses TRBV9 and TRBJ2-5; D is undetermined. The sample in question was tissue from the stomach, obtained at autopsy. The sequence was obtained from a male donor at least 60 years old with lung cancer. The CDR3 DNA sequence: TGTGCCAGCAGCTTCTCGGGCAGAGACGAGACCCAGTACTTC. Its protein product is CASSFSGRDETQYF.